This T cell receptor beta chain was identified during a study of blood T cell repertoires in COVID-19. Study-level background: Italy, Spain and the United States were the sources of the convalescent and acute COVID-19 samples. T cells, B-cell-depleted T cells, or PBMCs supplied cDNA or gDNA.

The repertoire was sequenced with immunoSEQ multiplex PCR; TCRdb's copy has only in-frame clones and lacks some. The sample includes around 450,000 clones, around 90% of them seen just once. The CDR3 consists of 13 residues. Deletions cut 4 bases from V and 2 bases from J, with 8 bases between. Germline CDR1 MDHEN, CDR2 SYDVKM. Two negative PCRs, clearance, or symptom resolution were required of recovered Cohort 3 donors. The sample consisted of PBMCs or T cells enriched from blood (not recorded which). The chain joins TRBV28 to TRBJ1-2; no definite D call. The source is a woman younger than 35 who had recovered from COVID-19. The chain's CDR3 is CASSSFFNYGYTF. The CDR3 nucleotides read TGTGCCAGCAGTTCGTTCTTCAACTATGGCTACACCTTC.